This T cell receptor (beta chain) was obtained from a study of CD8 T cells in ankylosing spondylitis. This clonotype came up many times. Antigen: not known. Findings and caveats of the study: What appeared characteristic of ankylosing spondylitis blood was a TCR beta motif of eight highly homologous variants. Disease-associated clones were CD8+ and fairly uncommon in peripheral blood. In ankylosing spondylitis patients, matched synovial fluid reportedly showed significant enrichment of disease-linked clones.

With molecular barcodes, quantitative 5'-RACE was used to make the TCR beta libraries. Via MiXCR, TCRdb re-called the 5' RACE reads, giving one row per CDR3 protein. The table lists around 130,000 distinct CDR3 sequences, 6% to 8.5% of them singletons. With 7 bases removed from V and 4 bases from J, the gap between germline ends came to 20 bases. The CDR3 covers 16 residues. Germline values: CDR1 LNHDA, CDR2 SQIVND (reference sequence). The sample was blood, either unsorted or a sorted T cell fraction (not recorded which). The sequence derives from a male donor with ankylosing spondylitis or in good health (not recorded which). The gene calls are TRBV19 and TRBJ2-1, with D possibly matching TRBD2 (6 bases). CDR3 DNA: TGTGCCAGTACCGGAAGGAGGGCTAGCAGTTACAATGAGCAGTTCTTC. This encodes CASTGRRASSYNEQFF.